These 4 T cell receptor beta chains originate from one sample sequenced in a study of blood T cell repertoires in COVID-19. Here immunoSEQ multiplex PCR was the method, and the copy in TCRdb shows in-frame clones only, minus some. The profile shows approximately 240,000 clones, approximately 80% of them singletons. The sample comprised peripheral blood. The receptors derive from a woman between 55 and 75 years old who had recovered from COVID-19.

The chain employs TRBV27 and TRBJ2-7; 9 bases fit TRBD2. The trim removed 0 bases at V and 5 bases at J, leaving 5 bases unmatched. The CDR3 extends over 15 amino acids. In germline, CDR1 is MNHEY, CDR2 SMNVEV (reference sequence). CDR3 sequence (DNA): TGTGCCAGCAGTTTATCGCGCGGGGGGGCTAACGAGCAGTACTTC. Protein sequence: CASSLSRGGANEQYF.

CDR3 coding DNA: TGTGCCAGCTCACAGGCAGGGGATTCACCCCTCCACTTT. Its translation: CASSQAGDSPLHF. This rearrangement joins TRBV18 to TRBJ1-6; D may be TRBD1 (6 bases). The CDR3 spans 13 residues. V lost 4 bases and J 8 bases, leaving 9 bases between the germline ends. The V gene's germline CDR1 is KGHSH and CDR2 LQKENI.

The genes are TRBV5-5 and TRBJ2-7, with 9 bases fitting TRBD1. From germline, CDR1 is SGHKS and CDR2 YYEKEE (reference sequence). This CDR3 is 14 amino acids long. V was pared by 0 bases and J by 2 bases, with 0 bases of the junction left unmatched. The CDR3 DNA is TGTGCCAGCAGCTTGGGACAGGGGGCCTACGAGCAGTACTTC. It translates to CASSLGQGAYEQYF.

V gene TRBV6-5 combines with J gene TRBJ1-2; TRBD1 is a possible D gene (6 bases). Germline lookup yields CDR1 MNHEY and CDR2 SVGAGI. The CDR3 consists of 12 residues. Trimming removed 4 bases at V and 6 bases at J, with 9 bases between. The CDR3 coding sequence is TGTGCCAGCAGTTCCCACAGGGATGGCTACACCTTC. It encodes CASSSHRDGYTF.